One sample yielded the 23 T cell receptor beta chains listed below, sequenced in a study of radiotherapy plus CTLA-4 blockade in lung cancer. The table came from immunoSEQ multiplex PCR; TCRdb's copy has only in-frame clones and leaves some out. The table lists roughly 53,000 clones, approximately 79% of them singletons, with roughly 3.5% in the top ten. This material consisted of peripheral blood, taken from a patient treated with radiotherapy plus ipilimumab. These receptors were obtained from a human donor with non-small cell lung cancer who had a partial response to radiotherapy plus ipilimumab.

The V call is TRBV6-5, the J call TRBJ2-4, with 7 bases aligning to TRBD1. This CDR3 is built from 16 residues. Per germline, CDR1 MNHEY and CDR2 SVGAGI. V trimming: 4 bases; J trimming: 0 bases; junction bases outside the gene matches: 6. The CDR3 reads CASSWGQLLAKNIQYF. CDR3 in DNA: TGTGCCAGCAGTTGGGGACAGCTACTAGCCAAAAACATTCAGTACTTC.

The chain carries TRBV7-6 and TRBJ1-2; D not certain. The CDR3 spans 14 residues. Germline V lookup: CDR1 SGHVS, CDR2 FNYEAQ. V was trimmed by 6 bases and J by 0 bases, leaving 11 bases between them. CDR3: CASSQDDTNYGYTF. For the CDR3, the DNA is TGTGCCAGCAGTCAAGACGACACTAACTATGGCTACACCTTC.

The V call is TRBV2, the J call TRBJ1-5; no clear D. Looked up from germline, CDR1 is SNHLY and CDR2 is FYNNEI. V dropped 4 bases and J dropped 4 bases, with 11 bases sitting between them. The CDR3 sequence is 14 residues long. CDR3 region: CASSGVTKNQPQHF. The CDR3 coding sequence is TGTGCCAGCAGTGGGGTGACAAAAAATCAGCCCCAGCATTTT.

V usage is TRBV6-1 and J usage is TRBJ1-1; D remains unclear. The CDR3 covers 15 residues. Germline V gene data show CDR1 as MNHNS and CDR2 as SASEGT. Between the trimmed V and J ends, which lost 11 bases and 4 bases, there was a span of 23 bases. The CDR3: CAGMAYGVLGTEAFF. In DNA form, the CDR3 reads TGTGCCGGCATGGCATACGGGGTCTTAGGCACTGAAGCTTTCTTT.

The rearrangement uses TRBV11-2 and TRBJ2-7; TRBD2 agrees at 8 bases. The CDR3 covers 14 residues. The V gene end was trimmed by 1 base and the J gene end by 2 bases; junction bases not matched to a gene: 1. Looked up from germline, CDR1 is SGHAT and CDR2 is FQNNGV. CDR3 DNA: TGTGCCAGCAGCTTAGCCGGGGGGGCCTACGAGCAGTACTTC. Its translation is CASSLAGGAYEQYF. Full variable domain (rest looked up from reference TRBV11-2 and TRBJ2-7): EAGVAQSPRYKIIEKRQSVAFWCNPISGHATLYWYQQILGQGPKLLIQFQNNGVVDDSQLPKDRFSAERLKGVDSTLKIQPAKLEDSAVYLCASSLAGGAYEQYFGPGTRLTVT.

The chain joins TRBV27 to TRBJ2-5; D remains unclear. CDR1 is MNHEY and CDR2 is SMNVEV in the germline V gene (reference sequence). The V and J ends lost 3 bases and 2 bases respectively, with 10 bases between them. The CDR3 loop spans 14 amino acids. CDR3 in DNA: TGTGCCAGCAGTTTTGTTTTCGGGCAAGAGACCCAGTACTTC. This sequence encodes CASSFVFGQETQYF.

The rearrangement joins TRBV7-2 to TRBJ1-1, with 7 bases identical to TRBD1. The CDR3 extends over 15 amino acids. Per the germline V gene, CDR1 is SGHTA and CDR2 is FQGNSA. J gave up 6 bases and V 8 bases, and 15 bases lay outside the gene matches. The CDR3 protein is CASGLTGTNSAEAFF. In DNA form, the CDR3 reads TGTGCCAGCGGACTGACAGGGACGAATTCGGCTGAAGCTTTCTTT.

The chain has TRBV9 and TRBJ2-7, with 7 bases lining up with TRBD1. There are 15 residues in the CDR3. The junction had 7 bases not matched to a gene; V was cut back by 4 bases and J by 0 bases. Looked up from germline, CDR1 is SGDLS and CDR2 is YYNGEE. Written as DNA, the CDR3 is TGTGCCAGCAGCCAAGGGGGCGCGGGCTCCTACGAGCAGTACTTC. The encoded protein is CASSQGGAGSYEQYF.

This clone was observed a few times. The rearrangement uses TRBV6-5 and TRBJ2-5; 7 bases are shared with TRBD2. V shed 3 bases, J shed 1 base, and the junction held 8 bases outside the gene matches. Germline assignment: CDR1 MNHEY and CDR2 SVGAGI. The CDR3 is 16 residues long. The CDR3 protein is CASSYLRGSRQETQYF. CDR3 in DNA: TGTGCCAGCAGTTATTTGCGGGGGTCTCGCCAAGAGACCCAGTACTTC.

The chain employs TRBV11-2 and TRBJ1-2; maybe TRBD1 (5 bases). The length of the CDR3 is 15 residues. Germline values: CDR1 SGHAT, CDR2 FQNNGV. V was shortened by 0 bases and J by 2 bases, with 10 bases between the two germline ends. This CDR3 is CASSLDRAGNYGYTF. The CDR3 DNA sequence: TGTGCCAGCAGCTTAGATCGGGCAGGGAACTATGGCTACACCTTC.

This clone was detected only a few times. The rearrangement joins TRBV5-1 to TRBJ2-5, with 10 bases aligning to TRBD1. V was clipped by 0 bases and J by 3 bases; unmatched bases: 2. The CDR3 sequence is 15 residues long. CDR1 and CDR2 (germline): SGHRS, YFSETQ. CDR3 coding DNA: TGCGCCAGCAGCTTGGCGACAGGGGGCAAAGAGACCCAGTACTTC. Translated: CASSLATGGKETQYF.

V usage is TRBV7-9 and J usage is TRBJ1-5; 11 nucleotides agree with TRBD1. This CDR3 has 15 residues. V trimming: 5 bases; J trimming: 3 bases; junction bases outside the gene matches: 3. In germline, CDR1 is SEHNR, CDR2 FQNEAQ (reference sequence). CDR3 residues: CASSQGQGDNQPQHF. Written as DNA, the CDR3 is TGTGCCAGCAGCCAGGGACAGGGGGACAATCAGCCCCAGCATTTT.

The chain joins TRBV5-1 to TRBJ2-7, with TRBD2 as a possible D gene (5 bases). There are 13 residues in the CDR3. Trimming removed 0 bases at V and 7 bases at J, with 11 bases between. Germline V gives CDR1 SGHRS, CDR2 YFSETQ. CDR3 protein: CASSLGGLGEQYF. Written as DNA, the CDR3 is TGCGCCAGCAGCTTGGGAGGACTGGGTGAGCAGTACTTC.

V and J are TRBV11-3 and TRBJ2-1, with 10 bases lining up with TRBD1. The CDR3 has 16 amino acids. Germline assignment: CDR1 SGHNT and CDR2 YENEEA. Germline trimming cut 1 base from V and 4 bases from J; bases unmatched to any gene: 4. In DNA, the CDR3 is TGTGCCAGCAGCTTAGGCGGGACAGGGGCGTACAATGAGCAGTTCTTC. It is translated as CASSLGGTGAYNEQFF. Variable domain in full (rest from reference TRBV11-3 and TRBJ2-1): EAGVVQSPRYKIIEKKQPVAFWCNPISGHNTLYWYLQNLGQGPELLIRYENEEAVDDSQLPKDRFSAERLKGVDSTLKIQPAELGDSAVYLCASSLGGTGAYNEQFFGPGTRLTVL.

The rearrangement joins TRBV7-8 to TRBJ1-1; the D gene is possibly TRBD1 (5 bases). Between the trimmed V and J ends, which lost 2 bases and 3 bases, there was a span of 13 bases. Germline CDR1 is SGHVS and CDR2 is FQNEAQ. The CDR3 sequence is 15 residues long. This CDR3 reads CASSLIPGRDTEAFF. DNA of the CDR3: TGTGCCAGCAGCTTAATTCCAGGGCGTGACACTGAAGCTTTCTTT.

The chain is built from TRBV27 and TRBJ2-1; TRBD1 is a possible D gene (8 bases). Trimming removed 4 bases at V and 6 bases at J, with 19 bases between. Germline V gives CDR1 MNHEY, CDR2 SMNVEV (reference sequence). CDR3 length: 16 amino acids. In DNA form, the CDR3 reads TGTGCCAGCAGTTCCGCCCAGACAGGGGAGGGCAATGAGCAGTTCTTC. Translated: CASSSAQTGEGNEQFF.

The chain uses TRBV5-4 and TRBJ2-3; D remains ambiguous. The germline V and J ends were trimmed by 3 bases and 2 bases, with 7 bases remaining between them. CDR3 size: 13 residues. Germline loops: CDR1 SGHNT, CDR2 YYREEE (reference sequence). The CDR3 sequence is CASSSQTTDTQYF. The CDR3 bases are TGTGCCAGCAGCTCACAGACCACAGATACGCAGTATTTT. Full variable domain (missing parts from reference TRBV5-4 and TRBJ2-3): ETGVTQSPTHLIKTRGQQVTLRCSSQSGHNTVSWYQQALGQGPQFIFQYYREEENGRGNFPPRFSGLQFPNYSSELNVNALELDDSALYLCASSSQTTDTQYFGPGTRLTVL.

V is TRBV6-6 and J is TRBJ2-1; 7 bases map to TRBD1. Trimming cost V 0 bases and J 5 bases; bases outside gene matches: 4. The germline V gene encodes CDR1 MNHNY and CDR2 SVGAGI (reference sequence). The CDR3 runs to 15 residues. The CDR3 DNA reads TGTGCCAGCAGTTACTCCGGGACAGTAAACAATGAGCAGTTCTTC. Protein sequence: CASSYSGTVNNEQFF.

This clone appeared a single time. The DNA for the CDR3 is TGCAGCGTGGGGGCGGGGGGGCCCAATGAGCAGTTCTTC. This translates into CSVGAGGPNEQFF. The chain couples TRBV29-1 to TRBJ2-1; 9 nucleotides line up with TRBD2. V dropped 6 bases and J dropped 6; count of bases not matched to a gene: 6. The CDR3 spans 13 residues. Germline V gives CDR1 SQVTM, CDR2 ANQGSEA.

This clone was counted only a few times. The V call is TRBV18, the J call TRBJ2-6; weak D call: TRBD1 (5 bases). This CDR3 contains 15 residues. V lost 3 bases, J lost 1 base, and 7 bases lay in between. The germline CDR1 and CDR2 sequences are KGHSH and LQKENI. In DNA form, the CDR3 reads TGTGCCAGCTCACCGGACATTTCTGGGGCCAACGTCCTGACTTTC. It encodes CASSPDISGANVLTF. The entire variable domain, with the rest obtained from reference TRBV18 and TRBJ2-6, is as follows: NAGVMQNPRHLVRRRGQEARLRCSPMKGHSHVYWYRQLPEEGLKFMVYLQKENIIDESGMPKERFSAEFPKEGPSILRIQQVVRGDSAAYFCASSPDISGANVLTFGAGSRLTVL.

The chain links TRBV6-1 to TRBJ2-7; tentatively, D is TRBD1 (6 bases). V was pared by 5 bases and J by 2 bases, with 10 bases between. CDR3 size: 13 residues. CDR1 and CDR2 from the germline V gene are MNHNS and SASEGT. The CDR3 coding sequence is TGTGCCAGCAGTACCGAGGGGGCCTACGAGCAGTACTTC. Its protein product is CASSTEGAYEQYF.

The chain employs TRBV7-2 and TRBJ2-1, with D unclear. The CDR3 loop spans 14 amino acids. With 3 bases removed from V and 0 bases from J, the gap between germline ends came to 6 bases. Germline V CDR1 and CDR2: SGHTA, FQGNSA. In DNA form, the CDR3 reads TGTGCCAGCAGCTTTGCTAGCTCCTACAATGAGCAGTTCTTC. This encodes CASSFASSYNEQFF.

The chain combines TRBV18 with TRBJ1-4, with 8 nucleotides matching TRBD1. The CDR3 runs 14 residues. The germline V gene encodes CDR1 KGHSH and CDR2 LQKENI. Trimming removed 4 bases from V and 6 bases from J; junction bases left unmatched: 4. This CDR3 is CASSRWTGYEKLFF. DNA of the CDR3: TGTGCCAGCTCACGATGGACAGGGTATGAAAAACTGTTTTTT.